Detailed here is one T cell receptor (beta chain). No antigen is known for it. No conserved phenylalanine or tryptophan is present at the end of the CDR3, so a read error is the likely explanation. This record belongs to a study of tumor-infiltrating lymphocytes in primary liver carcinoma (dated by TCRdb to 2015 to 2018). For the wider study: The five patients, three men and two women aged 30 to 69 years, had hepatocellular carcinoma (four) or combined HCC and intrahepatic cholangiocarcinoma (one). Tumors of the five patients were stage T1-T3 N0M0 with maximum diameters of roughly 4.2 to 11 cm. Each sample produced about 3.5 to 7.13 million productive TCRbeta reads, and read depth showed no significant difference between tissue types. TCRbeta repertoire sequencing, expression microarrays and whole-exome sequencing were combined in the study across five regions of each liver tumor, with adjacent normal tissue and blood also included. A total of 35 or so specimens from 5 patients underwent TCRbeta repertoire sequencing, comprising around 25 tumor regions, 5 adjacent noncancerous liver tissues and 5 peripheral blood samples. Reproducibility between technical replicate repertoires was high, with correlation coefficients above 0.95 and mean shared-clone rates about 0.89.

The germline V gene specifies MDHEN as CDR1 and SYDVKM as CDR2. The CDR3 is 16 residues long, ends included. Only the CDR3 DNA stays, 48 bases, in frame from base 1. The full study reports these points: Only four or five patients were included in the study, and the authors note that the findings should be validated in a larger study. A significantly larger repertoire fraction was made up by the top 250 clones in tumors than in blood (p = 0.039). Repertoire overlap was found to be higher between tumor regions (mean approximately 35%) than between tumor-adjacent (around 17%) or tumor-blood (14%) pairs, consistent with antigen-driven expansion. Because only the TCR beta chain was sequenced and unpaired alpha chains were not captured, true repertoire diversity is likely underestimated. Bulk unsorted samples precluded comparing CD4+ and CD8+ T cell repertoires.

Without any cell sorting, total RNA and DNA were co-extracted from about 20-30 mg of bulk tissue using the AllPrep DNA/RNA mini kit. Between late 2015 and 2016, a few patients in China with histopathologically diagnosed primary liver carcinoma had surgical resection. Patients had chronic HBV infection and were treatment-naive at sampling. Fresh tumor and adjacent tissue pieces were bisected, with one half stored in RNAlater at -80 degrees C and the other half sent for histology. A constant-region primer and ProtoScript II reverse transcriptase were used to reverse-transcribe TCRbeta-specific cDNA from roughly 480 ng total RNA. TCRbeta libraries were built with three nested multiplex PCR rounds, a slightly modified ARM-PCR procedure. Multiplex TRBV1-TRBV30 forward primers and a Cbeta reverse primer were used in the first two PCR rounds, each of which was run for approximately 9 cycles. Sample barcodes and Illumina adapters were added in a final 25-cycle PCR with Deep VentR polymerase. Before sequencing, amplicons between 200 and 500 bp were purified from gel using a QIAquick gel extraction kit. An Illumina HiSeq 2500 was used to sequence the TCRbeta amplicons, generating 250-bp paired-end reads. Turning to the authors' computational methods: Quality trimming of reads was performed with Trimmomatic v0.33, and paired reads were merged with FLASH v1.2.11 so that full CDR3 sequences could be recovered. V, D and J germline segments were assigned to the rearranged TCRbeta sequences using MiGEC v1.2.1b. Clonotype statistics and Shannon-Wiener diversity indices were calculated with VDJtools v1.0.0. Except for diversity analysis, only each sample's 250 most abundant clonotypes were used in subsequent analyses to reduce sampling bias. TCRdb handled the public reads itself, with Q25 trimming in fastp and clone calling in MiXCR, and kept productive beta chains. Rows are combined by CDR3 protein, so each entry shows the most common genes and DNA. TCRdb assigned the V and J calls; the authors' analysis was not used. Present in this sample are about 75,000 distinct CDR3 sequences, roughly two thirds of which were seen just once. The top ten constitute approximately 26% of the sample.

The clonotype comes from a man in his forties with primary liver carcinoma and hepatitis B virus infection. The sequenced material came from tumor-adjacent normal liver tissue. The chain was built from TRBV28 and TRBJ2-3; the junction holds 7 bases that match TRBD2. The CDR3 region reads CASSPALVTSIDTQYL. The nucleotide sequence reads TGTGCCAGCAGTCCAGCTCTTGTGACTAGCATAGATACGCAGTATCTT.